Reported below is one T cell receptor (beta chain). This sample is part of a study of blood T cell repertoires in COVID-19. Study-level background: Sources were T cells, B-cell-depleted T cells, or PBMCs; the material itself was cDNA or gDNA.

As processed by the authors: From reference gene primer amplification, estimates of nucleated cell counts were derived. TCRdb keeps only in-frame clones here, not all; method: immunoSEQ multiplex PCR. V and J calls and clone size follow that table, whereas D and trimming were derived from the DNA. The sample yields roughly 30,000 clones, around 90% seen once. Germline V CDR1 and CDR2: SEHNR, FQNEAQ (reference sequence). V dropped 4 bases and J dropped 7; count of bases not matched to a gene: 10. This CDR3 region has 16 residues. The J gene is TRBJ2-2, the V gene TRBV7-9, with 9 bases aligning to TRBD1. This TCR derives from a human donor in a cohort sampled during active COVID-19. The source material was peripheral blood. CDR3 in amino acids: CASSSFRDRAGGELFF. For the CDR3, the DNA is TGTGCCAGCAGCTCCTTCCGGGACAGGGCGGGCGGGGAGCTGTTTTTT.